The clone carrying this TCR beta chain was seen more than once but under ten times. Antigen: not known. The data derive from a study of cytomegalovirus exposure and HLA in healthy donors. Study results and limitations: The study found most TCR sequences rare, yet found some public TCRs in many donors. Trimming of TCR beta V- and J-genes showed a link, identified in a later analysis, to a missense DCLRE1C variant. Highest at DRB1 and lowest at HLA-C, TCR association rates differed among HLA loci in a later analysis.

Use of 60 Vbeta and 13 Jbeta primers characterized the PCR. The protocol was immunoSEQ multiplex PCR, while the TCRdb copy is restricted to in-frame clones and leaves out a portion. In the table there are about 150,000 clones, over 65% of which are singletons. The sequence was collected from a man aged 25 to 45 in good health and CMV-seronegative. Sample: PBMCs.

The CDR3 DNA sequence: TGTGCCAGCAGCTTGGAGCGGGGGGAAGATACGCAGTATTTT. It yields the protein CASSLERGEDTQYF. J is TRBJ2-3 and V is TRBV7-9; 9 nucleotides align to TRBD2. Germline V gene data show CDR1 as SEHNR and CDR2 as FQNEAQ (reference sequence). The CDR3 is made up of 14 amino acids. Losses at the gene ends were 3 bases for V and 5 bases for J; bases not matched to a gene: 3.